The source of this T cell receptor (beta chain) is a study of beta chain features in type 1 diabetes (dated by TCRdb to the late 2010s). General notes on the study: No differences in mean age, gender distribution, total cell number or subset yield were found between patients and healthy donors. Across all samples, some 99 million sorted cells were examined, and cell number per subset correlated strongly with RNA yield. The study compared the TCRB repertoires of sorted circulating CD4+ T cell subsets in recently diagnosed type 1 diabetes patients with those in matched healthy donors. Regulatory and stem cell-like memory subsets were isolated from only 8 patients and about eight healthy donors, whereas naive and central memory subsets came from all 30 or so donors.

Worth noting for this clone: It lacks a known antigen. No base quality values were provided; no much bigger clone lies one nucleotide off.

Results and caveats for the whole study, not just this receptor: Sequencing cDNA rather than genomic DNA could over-represent highly expressing activated cells, although activation and CD3 levels did not differ between groups. At VDJ recombination sites, type 1 diabetes patients had fewer insertions and more deleted nucleotides, which implies abnormalities in thymic rearrangement. Naive, central memory and regulatory TCRB repertoires appeared to be more alike among patients than among healthy donors. HLA sub-analyses involved small numbers of individuals, so any influence of HLA type on TCRB rearrangement remained unresolved. Shorter templates might have been favored by PCR, but patient and control samples were amplified and corrected together, so both groups would have been affected equally by any skew. In all four CD4+ subsets, TCRB CDR3 length was moderately but significantly shorter in type 1 diabetes patients.

From each donor, a single peripheral blood sample of about 100 mL on average was drawn into heparinised tubes. Naive, central memory, regulatory and stem cell-like memory CD4+ T cells were sorted on a BD FACSAria II using a panel including CD45RO, CCR7, CD25, CD127, CD95 and CD27. Every sorted population had a purity above 95%. Right away, PBMCs were isolated by Lymphoprep density gradient centrifugation and were stained directly, with no culture step. So that batch effects would be minimized, each experiment stained and sorted samples in pairs, pairing one healthy donor with one patient. Trimming removed 3 bases from V and 10 bases from J, leaving 15 bases between the germline ends. CDR1 and CDR2, per the germline V gene (reference sequence), are SGHAT and FQDESV. Reading from cysteine to phenylalanine, the CDR3 counts 13 amino acids. The entry retains the CDR3 DNA only, 39 bases that are in frame from base 1.

The High Capacity cDNA Reverse Transcription Kit was used to reverse transcribe all of the isolated RNA, meaning that expressed TCRB transcripts were what got sequenced. Deep immunoSEQ sequencing was performed on naive, central memory and regulatory T cell samples, with an average of around 3.5 million total reads per sample. Sorted cells were lysed in RLT buffer, and RNA was extracted using DNase-treated RNeasy Micro or Mini kits according to cell number. To prevent cross-contamination, every cell subset was processed on its own, while patient and healthy donor samples were processed together. Using the immunoSEQ multiplex PCR, TCRB sequences were amplified from cDNA into 87-bp fragments spanning the CDR3 region. Amplicons were sequenced on the Illumina HiSeq platform. As for how the authors treated the data: Synthetic template baselines were used to correct PCR bias computationally, reads within Hamming distance 2 were collapsed together, and singletons that could not be merged were discarded. Reads were aligned to IMGT to assign V, D and J genes, CDR3 length, and insertions or deletions at six rearrangement sites. Clonotype counts were normalized to sorted cell number within each subset before computing true diversity and Gini coefficients with the tcR R package. The overlap coefficient, calculated on TCRB nucleotide sequences, was used to measure repertoire sharing. Imported from immuneACCESS, the table was reduced by TCRdb to in-frame sequences with V and J called. These copies leave out some clones; in studies compared against another copy, an unresolved V gene accounts for under half, and the cause of the remainder is not known. V, J and clone size derive from that table, while D and trimming were established from the DNA sequence. The sample yields about 60,000 clones; around 63% were counted once. The top ten clones comprise about 2.2% of the sample.

Source material: Tregs from blood. According to the study, the label for this sample's cell subset or site signals: regulatory CD4+ T cells. Recombination linked TRBV11-1 to TRBJ1-1, with the D gene not confidently named. The origin of this receptor is a young woman in good health. The bases are TGTGCCAGCAGCTTGGGTCCGGAGTTCGGAGCTTTCTTT. Its translation reads: CASSLGPEFGAFF.